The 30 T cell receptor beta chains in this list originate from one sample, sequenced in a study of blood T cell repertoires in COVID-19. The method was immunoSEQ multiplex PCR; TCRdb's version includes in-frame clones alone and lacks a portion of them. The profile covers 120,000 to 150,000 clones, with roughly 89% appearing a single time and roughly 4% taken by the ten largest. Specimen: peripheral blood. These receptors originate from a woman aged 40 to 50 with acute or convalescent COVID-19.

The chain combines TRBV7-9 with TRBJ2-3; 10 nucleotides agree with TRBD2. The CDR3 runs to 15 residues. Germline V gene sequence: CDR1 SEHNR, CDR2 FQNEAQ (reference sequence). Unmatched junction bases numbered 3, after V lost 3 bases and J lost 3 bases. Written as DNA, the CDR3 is TGTGCCAGCAGCTTCGCTAGCGGGAGTACAGATACGCAGTATTTT. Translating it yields CASSFASGSTDTQYF. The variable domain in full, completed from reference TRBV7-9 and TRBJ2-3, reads DTGVSQNPRHKITKRGQNVTFRCDPISEHNRLYWYRQTLGQGPEFLTYFQNEAQLEKSRLLSDRFSAERPKGSFSTLEIQRTEQGDSAMYLCASSFASGSTDTQYFGPGTRLTVL.

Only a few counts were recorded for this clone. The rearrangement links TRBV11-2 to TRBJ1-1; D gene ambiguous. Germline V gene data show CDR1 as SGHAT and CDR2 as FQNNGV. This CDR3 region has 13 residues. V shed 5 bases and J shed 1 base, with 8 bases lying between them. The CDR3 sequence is CASSRTPNTEAFF. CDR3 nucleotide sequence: TGTGCCAGCAGCCGAACACCGAACACTGAAGCTTTCTTT. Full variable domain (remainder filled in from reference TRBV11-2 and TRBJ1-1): EAGVAQSPRYKIIEKRQSVAFWCNPISGHATLYWYQQILGQGPKLLIQFQNNGVVDDSQLPKDRFSAERLKGVDSTLKIQPAKLEDSAVYLCASSRTPNTEAFFGQGTRLTVV.

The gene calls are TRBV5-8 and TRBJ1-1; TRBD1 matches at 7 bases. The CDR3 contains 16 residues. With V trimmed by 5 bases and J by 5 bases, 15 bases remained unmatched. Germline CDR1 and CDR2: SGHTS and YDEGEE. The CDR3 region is CASSPHLDRVPTEAFF. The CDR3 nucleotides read TGTGCCAGCAGTCCCCACCTTGACAGGGTTCCGACTGAAGCTTTCTTT.

The CDR3 here is CASRPTPSGGYGYTF. CDR3 coding DNA: TGCGCCAGCAGACCGACCCCTTCAGGGGGCTATGGCTACACCTTC. The rearrangement uses TRBV23-1 and TRBJ1-2, with TRBD1 matching 7 bases. TRBV23-1 is assigned to the ORF class and has an uncertain function. The J segment lost 4 bases and the V segment lost 6 bases, leaving 11 bases of the junction unmatched. The CDR3 is 15 residues long.

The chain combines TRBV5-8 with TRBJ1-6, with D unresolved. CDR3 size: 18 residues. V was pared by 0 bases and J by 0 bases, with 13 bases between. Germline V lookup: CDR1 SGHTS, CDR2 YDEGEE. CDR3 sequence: CASSLDSGWSSYNSPLHF. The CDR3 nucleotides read TGTGCCAGCAGCTTGGATTCGGGTTGGAGCTCCTATAATTCACCCCTCCACTTT. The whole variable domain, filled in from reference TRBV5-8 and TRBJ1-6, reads EAGVTQSPTHLIKTRGQQATLRCSPISGHTSVYWYQQALGLGLQFLLWYDEGEERNRGNFPPRFSGRQFPNYSSELNVNALELEDSALYLCASSLDSGWSSYNSPLHFGNGTRLTVT.

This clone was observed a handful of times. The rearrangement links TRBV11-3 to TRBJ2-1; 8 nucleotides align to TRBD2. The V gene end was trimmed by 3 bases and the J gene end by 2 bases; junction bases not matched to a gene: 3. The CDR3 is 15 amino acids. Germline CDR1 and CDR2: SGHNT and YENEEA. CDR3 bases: TGTGCCAGCAGCTTCAGCGGGGGCCCCTACAATGAGCAGTTCTTC. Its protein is CASSFSGGPYNEQFF.

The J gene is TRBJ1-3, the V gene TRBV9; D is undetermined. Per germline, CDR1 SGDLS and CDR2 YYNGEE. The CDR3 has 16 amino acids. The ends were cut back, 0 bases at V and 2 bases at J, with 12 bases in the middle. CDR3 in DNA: TGTGCCAGCAGCGTAGGTCCCCTTGGAGCTGGAAACACCATATATTTT. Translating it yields CASSVGPLGAGNTIYF.

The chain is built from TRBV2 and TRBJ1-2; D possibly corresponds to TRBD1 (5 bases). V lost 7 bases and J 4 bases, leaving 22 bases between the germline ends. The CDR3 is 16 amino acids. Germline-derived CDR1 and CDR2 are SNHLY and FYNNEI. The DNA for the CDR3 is TGTGCCAGCACCCGGGACTCCCCTCTTACCGGCTATGGCTACACCTTC. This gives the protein CASTRDSPLTGYGYTF.

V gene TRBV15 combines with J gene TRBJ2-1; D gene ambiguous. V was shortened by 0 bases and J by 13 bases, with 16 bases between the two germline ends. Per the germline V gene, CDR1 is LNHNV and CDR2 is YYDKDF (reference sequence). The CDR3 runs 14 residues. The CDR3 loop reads CATSRDGVYRPQFF. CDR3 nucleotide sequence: TGTGCCACCAGCAGAGATGGAGTATATCGACCCCAGTTCTTC.

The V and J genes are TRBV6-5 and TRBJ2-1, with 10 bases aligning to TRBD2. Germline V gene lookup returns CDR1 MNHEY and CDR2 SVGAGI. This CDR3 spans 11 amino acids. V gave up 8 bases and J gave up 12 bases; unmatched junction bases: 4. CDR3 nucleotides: TGTGCCAGCGGGTCTAGCGGGGGGCAGTTCTTC. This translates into CASGSSGGQFF.

The CDR3 protein is CASKGTGGAGGYTF. As DNA, the CDR3 is TGTGCCTCCAAAGGGACAGGGGGCGCAGGGGGCTACACCTTC. The gene calls are TRBV30 and TRBJ1-2, with 12 positions matching TRBD1. The germline CDR1 and CDR2 sequences are GTSNPN and SVGIG (reference sequence). With V trimmed by 7 bases and J by 8 bases, 11 bases remained unmatched. The CDR3 has 14 residues.

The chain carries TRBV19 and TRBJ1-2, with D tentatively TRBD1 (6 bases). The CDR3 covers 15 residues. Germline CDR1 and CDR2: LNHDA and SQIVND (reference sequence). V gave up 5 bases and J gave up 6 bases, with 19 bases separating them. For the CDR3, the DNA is TGTGCCAGTAGTGGGGGACACCTCGAGGGCGATGGCTACACCTTC. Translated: CASSGGHLEGDGYTF. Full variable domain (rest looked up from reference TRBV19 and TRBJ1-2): DGGITQSPKYLFRKEGQNVTLSCEQNLNHDAMYWYRQDPGQGLRLIYYSQIVNDFQKGDIAEGYSVSREKKESFPLTVTSAQKNPTAFYLCASSGGHLEGDGYTFGSGTRLTVV.

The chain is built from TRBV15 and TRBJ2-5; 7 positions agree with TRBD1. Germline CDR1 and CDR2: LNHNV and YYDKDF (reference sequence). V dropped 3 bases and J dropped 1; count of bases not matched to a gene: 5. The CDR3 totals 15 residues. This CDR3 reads CATSSDGQAQETQYF. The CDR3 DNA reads TGTGCCACCAGCAGTGATGGACAGGCCCAAGAGACCCAGTACTTC.

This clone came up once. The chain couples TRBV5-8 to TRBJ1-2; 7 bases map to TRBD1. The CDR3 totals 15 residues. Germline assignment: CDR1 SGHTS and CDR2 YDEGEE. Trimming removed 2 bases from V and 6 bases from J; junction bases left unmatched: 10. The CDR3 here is CASSFTPYDRDGYTF. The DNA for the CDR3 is TGTGCCAGCAGCTTCACGCCCTATGACAGGGATGGCTACACCTTC.

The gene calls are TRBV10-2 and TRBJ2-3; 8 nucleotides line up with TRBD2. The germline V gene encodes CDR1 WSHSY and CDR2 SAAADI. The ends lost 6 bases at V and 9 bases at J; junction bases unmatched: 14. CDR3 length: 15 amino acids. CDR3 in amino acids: CASRDRGGRGNTQYF. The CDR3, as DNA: TGCGCCAGCAGGGACCGGGGGGGCCGAGGGAACACGCAGTATTTT.

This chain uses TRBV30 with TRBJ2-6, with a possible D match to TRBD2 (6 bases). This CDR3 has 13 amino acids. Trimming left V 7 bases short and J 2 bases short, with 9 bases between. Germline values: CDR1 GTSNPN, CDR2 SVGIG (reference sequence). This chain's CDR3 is CASQRAGANVLTF. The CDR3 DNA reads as TGTGCCTCTCAGCGGGCTGGGGCCAACGTCCTGACTTTC.

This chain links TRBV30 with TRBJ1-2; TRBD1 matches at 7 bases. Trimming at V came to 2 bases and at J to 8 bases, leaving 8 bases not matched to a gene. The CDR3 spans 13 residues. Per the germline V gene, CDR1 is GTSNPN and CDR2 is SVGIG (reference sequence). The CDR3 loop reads CAWSMKGAVGYTF. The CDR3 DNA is TGTGCCTGGAGTATGAAGGGGGCTGTAGGCTACACCTTC.

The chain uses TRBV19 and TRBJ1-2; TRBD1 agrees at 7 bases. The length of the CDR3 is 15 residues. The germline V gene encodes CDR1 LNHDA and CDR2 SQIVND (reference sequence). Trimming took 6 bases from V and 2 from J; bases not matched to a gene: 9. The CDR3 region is CASSGGRDRNYGYTF. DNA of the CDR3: TGTGCCAGTAGCGGGGGCAGGGACAGAAACTATGGCTACACCTTC.

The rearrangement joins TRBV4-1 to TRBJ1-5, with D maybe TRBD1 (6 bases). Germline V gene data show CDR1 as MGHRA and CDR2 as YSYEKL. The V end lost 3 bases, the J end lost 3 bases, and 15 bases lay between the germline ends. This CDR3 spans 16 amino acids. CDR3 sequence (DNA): TGCGCCAGCAGCCAGGGGGGGACAAGTTACAATCAGCCCCAGCATTTT. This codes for CASSQGGTSYNQPQHF.

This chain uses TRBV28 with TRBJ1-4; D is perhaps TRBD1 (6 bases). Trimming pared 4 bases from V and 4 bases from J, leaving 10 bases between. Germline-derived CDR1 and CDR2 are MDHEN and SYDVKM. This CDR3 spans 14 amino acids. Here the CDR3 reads CASSSGGNNEKLFF. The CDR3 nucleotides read TGTGCCAGCAGTTCTGGGGGCAATAATGAAAAACTGTTTTTT.

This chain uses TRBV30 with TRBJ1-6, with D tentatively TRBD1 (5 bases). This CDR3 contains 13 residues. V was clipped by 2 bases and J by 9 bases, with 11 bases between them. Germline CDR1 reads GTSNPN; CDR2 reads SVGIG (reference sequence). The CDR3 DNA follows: TGTGCCTGGAGTTCAGGGTGGAGTTCACCCCTCCACTTT. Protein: CAWSSGWSSPLHF.

In nucleotides, the CDR3 is TGTGCCAGCAGCCAAGAAAGAGGCTATGGCTACACCTTC. Translating it yields CASSQERGYGYTF. The chain couples TRBV3-1 (or the pseudogene TRBV3-2) to TRBJ1-2; no definite D call. The CDR3 extends over 13 amino acids. Trimming cost V 0 bases and J 4 bases, with 6 bases left between them. Germline V gene data show CDR1 as LGHDT and CDR2 as YNNKEL (reference sequence).

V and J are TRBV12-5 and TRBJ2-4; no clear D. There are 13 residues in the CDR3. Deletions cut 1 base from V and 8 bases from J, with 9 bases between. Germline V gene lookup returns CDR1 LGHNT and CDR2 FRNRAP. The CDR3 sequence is CASGLAFFDIQYF. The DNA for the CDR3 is TGTGCTAGTGGTTTGGCCTTCTTCGACATTCAGTACTTC.

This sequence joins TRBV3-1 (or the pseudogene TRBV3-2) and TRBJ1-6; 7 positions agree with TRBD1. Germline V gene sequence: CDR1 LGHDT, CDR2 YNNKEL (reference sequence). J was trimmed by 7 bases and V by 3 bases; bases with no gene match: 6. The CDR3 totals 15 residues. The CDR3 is CASSQFGTDNSPLHF. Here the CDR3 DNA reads TGTGCCAGCAGCCAGTTTGGGACAGACAATTCACCCCTCCACTTT.

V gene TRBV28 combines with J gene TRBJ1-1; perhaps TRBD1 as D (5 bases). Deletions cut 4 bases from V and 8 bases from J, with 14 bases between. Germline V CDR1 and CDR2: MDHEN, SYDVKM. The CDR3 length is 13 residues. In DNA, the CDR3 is TGTGCCAGCAGTTCCGGAGGGAACAGGGAAGCTTTCTTT. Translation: CASSSGGNREAFF. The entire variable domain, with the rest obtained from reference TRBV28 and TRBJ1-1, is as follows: DVKVTQSSRYLVKRTGEKVFLECVQDMDHENMFWYRQDPGLGLRLIYFSYDVKMKEKGDIPEGYSVSREKKERFSLILESASTNQTSMYLCASSSGGNREAFFGQGTRLTVV.

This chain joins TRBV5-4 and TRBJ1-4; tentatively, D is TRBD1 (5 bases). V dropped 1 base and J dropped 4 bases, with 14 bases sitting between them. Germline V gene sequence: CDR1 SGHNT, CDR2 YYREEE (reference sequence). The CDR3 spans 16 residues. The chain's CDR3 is CASSLPEGRGNEKLFF. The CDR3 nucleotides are TGTGCCAGCAGCTTGCCGGAGGGGAGGGGTAATGAAAAACTGTTTTTT.

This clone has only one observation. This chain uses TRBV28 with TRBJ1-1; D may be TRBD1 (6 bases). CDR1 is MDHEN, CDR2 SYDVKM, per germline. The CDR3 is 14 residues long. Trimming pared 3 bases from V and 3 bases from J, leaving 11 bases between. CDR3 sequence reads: CASSFRGGDTEAFF. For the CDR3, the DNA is TGTGCCAGCAGTTTCCGAGGGGGGGACACTGAAGCTTTCTTT.

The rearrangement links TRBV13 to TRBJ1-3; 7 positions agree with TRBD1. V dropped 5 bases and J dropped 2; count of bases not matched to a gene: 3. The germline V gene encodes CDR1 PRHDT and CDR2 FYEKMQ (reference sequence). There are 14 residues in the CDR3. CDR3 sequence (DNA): TGTGCCAGCAGCCCACAGGGGACTGGAAACACCATATATTTT. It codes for CASSPQGTGNTIYF.

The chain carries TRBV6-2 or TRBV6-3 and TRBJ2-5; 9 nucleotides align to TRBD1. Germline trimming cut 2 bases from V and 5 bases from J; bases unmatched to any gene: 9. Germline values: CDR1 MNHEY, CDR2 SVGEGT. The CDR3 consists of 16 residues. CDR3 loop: CASSYPWDRAGETQYF. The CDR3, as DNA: TGTGCCAGCAGTTACCCCTGGGACAGGGCTGGGGAGACCCAGTACTTC.

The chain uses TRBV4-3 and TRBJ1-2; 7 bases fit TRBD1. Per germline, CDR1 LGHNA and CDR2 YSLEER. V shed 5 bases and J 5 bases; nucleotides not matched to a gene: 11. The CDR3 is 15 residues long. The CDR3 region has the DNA TGCGCCAGCAGCGAAGGGGGCTTATTTGGGTATGGCTACACCTTC. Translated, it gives CASSEGGLFGYGYTF.